This section outlines one T cell receptor beta chain sequence together with its context. The germline V gene has CDR1 SGHDT and CDR2 YYEEEE. J lost 0 bases, V lost 2 bases, and 0 bases had no gene match. This CDR3 contains 14 residues. Repertoires were generated with immunoSEQ multiplex PCR, while TCRdb's copy carries only in-frame clones and drops some. This sample has about 50,000 clones; about 86% occur once, and the top ten carry roughly 0.37%. This sample was taken from a study of fetal regulatory T cell absence and autoimmunity. This chain joins TRBV5-6 and TRBJ1-1; 8 positions match TRBD1. The source is a newborn boy with IPEX syndrome. The material sequenced was cord blood. This CDR3 reads CASSFRGLNTEAFF. The CDR3 nucleotides read TGTGCCAGCAGCTTCAGGGGGCTGAACACTGAAGCTTTCTTT.